In its sample, the clone carrying this T cell receptor (beta chain) was seen many times. Through MiXCR, TCRdb re-clonotyped the PCR reads. The sample lists tens of thousands of clones, around an eighth occurring once. Germline assignment: CDR1 SGHAT and CDR2 FQNNGV. CDR3 length equals 15 residues. V shed 5 bases and J 3 bases; nucleotides not matched to a gene: 5. The data derive from a study of metastatic and nonmetastatic thyroid tumors. Treatment of any kind had been given to no patient before thyroid surgery. The chain has TRBV11-2 and TRBJ2-1, with 9 bases fitting TRBD2. The clonotype originates from a female donor with papillary thyroid cancer or a benign thyroid nodule (not recorded which). Some clones in this sample may be carry-over from other donors' samples. Sequenced: tumor tissue. CDR3 loop: CASSPWTSDYNEQFF. CDR3 in DNA: TGTGCCAGCAGCCCCTGGACTAGCGACTACAATGAGCAGTTCTTC.